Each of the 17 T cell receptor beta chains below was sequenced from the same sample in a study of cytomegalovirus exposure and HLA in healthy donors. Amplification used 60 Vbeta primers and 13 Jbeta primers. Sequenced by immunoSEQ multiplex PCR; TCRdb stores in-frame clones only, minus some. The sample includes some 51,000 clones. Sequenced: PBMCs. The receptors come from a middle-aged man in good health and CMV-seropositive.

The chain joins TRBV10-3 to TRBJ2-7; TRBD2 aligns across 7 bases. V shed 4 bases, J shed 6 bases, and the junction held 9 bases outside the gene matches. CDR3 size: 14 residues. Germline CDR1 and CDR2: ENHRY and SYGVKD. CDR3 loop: CAISATSASTEQYF. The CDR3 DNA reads TGTGCCATCAGTGCTACTAGCGCCTCCACCGAGCAGTACTTC.

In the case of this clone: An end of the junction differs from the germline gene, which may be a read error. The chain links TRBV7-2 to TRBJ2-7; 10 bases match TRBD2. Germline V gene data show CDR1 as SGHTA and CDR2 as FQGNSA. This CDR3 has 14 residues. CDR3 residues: CASSVAGGSYEQYF. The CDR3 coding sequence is TGTGCCAGCAGCGTAGCGGGGGGCTCCTACGAGCAGTACTTC.

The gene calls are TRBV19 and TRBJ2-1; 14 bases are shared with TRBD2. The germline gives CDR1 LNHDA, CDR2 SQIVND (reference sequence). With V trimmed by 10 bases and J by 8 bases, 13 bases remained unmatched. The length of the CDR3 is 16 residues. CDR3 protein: CAKNQGLAGDVDEQFF. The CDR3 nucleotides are TGTGCCAAAAACCAGGGACTAGCGGGAGATGTAGATGAGCAGTTCTTC.

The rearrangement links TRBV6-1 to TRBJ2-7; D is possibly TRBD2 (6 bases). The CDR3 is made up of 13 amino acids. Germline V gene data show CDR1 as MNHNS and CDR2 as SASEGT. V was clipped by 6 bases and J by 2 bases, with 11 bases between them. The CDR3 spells CASRGTDAYEQYF. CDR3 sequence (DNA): TGTGCCAGCAGGGGGACTGACGCCTACGAGCAGTACTTC.

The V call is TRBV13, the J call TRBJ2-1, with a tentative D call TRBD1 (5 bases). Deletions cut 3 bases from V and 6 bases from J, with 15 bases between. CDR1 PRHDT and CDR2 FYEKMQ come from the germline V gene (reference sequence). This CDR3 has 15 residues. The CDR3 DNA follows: TGTGCCAGCAGCTTTGATAGGGGCTGGCTCAATGAGCAGTTCTTC. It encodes CASSFDRGWLNEQFF.

DNA of the CDR3: TGTGCCACCGCGGAGTCCTCTGGAAACACCATATATTTT. Its protein is CATAESSGNTIYF. The rearrangement links TRBV19 to TRBJ1-3; unclear D gene. The CDR3 loop spans 13 amino acids. The V and J ends lost 10 bases and 0 bases respectively, with 10 bases between them. Germline V gene lookup returns CDR1 LNHDA and CDR2 SQIVND (reference sequence).

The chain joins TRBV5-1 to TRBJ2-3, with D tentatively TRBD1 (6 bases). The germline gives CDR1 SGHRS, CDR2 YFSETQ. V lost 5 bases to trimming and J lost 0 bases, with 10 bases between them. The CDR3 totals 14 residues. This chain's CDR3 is CASRPGASTDTQYF. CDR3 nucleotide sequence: TGCGCCAGCAGACCAGGGGCCAGCACAGATACGCAGTATTTT.

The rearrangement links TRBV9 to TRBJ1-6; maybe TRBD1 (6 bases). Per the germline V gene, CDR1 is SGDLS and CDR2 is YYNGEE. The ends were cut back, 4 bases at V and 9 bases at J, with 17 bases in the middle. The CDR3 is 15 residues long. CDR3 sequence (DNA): TGTGCCAGCAGCCCCACGAAGGGGGTCGGTTCACCCCTCCACTTT. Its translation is CASSPTKGVGSPLHF.

CDR3: CASSTGNTGELFF. As DNA, the CDR3 is TGTGCCAGTTCTACAGGGAACACCGGGGAGCTGTTTTTT. The rearrangement uses TRBV19 and TRBJ2-2, with D maybe TRBD1 (5 bases). The CDR3 loop spans 13 amino acids. V was trimmed by 8 bases and J by 1 base, leaving 8 bases between them. Per germline, CDR1 LNHDA and CDR2 SQIVND (reference sequence).

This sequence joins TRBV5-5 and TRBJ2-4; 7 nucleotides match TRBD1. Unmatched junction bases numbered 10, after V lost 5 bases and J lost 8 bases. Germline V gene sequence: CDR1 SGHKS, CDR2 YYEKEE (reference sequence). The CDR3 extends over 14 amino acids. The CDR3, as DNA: TGTGCCAGCAGTTTACAGGGGAAATTGGACATTCAGTACTTC. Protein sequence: CASSLQGKLDIQYF.

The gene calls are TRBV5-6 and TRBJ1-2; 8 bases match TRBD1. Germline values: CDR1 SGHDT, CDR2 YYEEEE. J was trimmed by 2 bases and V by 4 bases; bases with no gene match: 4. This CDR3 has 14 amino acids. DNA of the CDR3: TGTGCCAGCAGCCCAGGGGGCGCAAACTATGGCTACACCTTC. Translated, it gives CASSPGGANYGYTF.

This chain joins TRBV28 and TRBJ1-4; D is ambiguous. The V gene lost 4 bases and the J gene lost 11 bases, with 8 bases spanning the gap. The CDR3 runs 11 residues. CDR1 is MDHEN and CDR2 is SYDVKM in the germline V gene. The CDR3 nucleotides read TGTGCCAGCAGTTCCCGGGTGAAACTGTTTTTT. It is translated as CASSSRVKLFF.

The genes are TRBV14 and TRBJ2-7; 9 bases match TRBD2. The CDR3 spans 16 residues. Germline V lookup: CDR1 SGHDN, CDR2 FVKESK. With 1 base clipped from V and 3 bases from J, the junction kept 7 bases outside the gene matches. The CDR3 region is CASSQAPSGIYYEQYF. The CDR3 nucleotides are TGTGCCAGCAGCCAAGCCCCTAGCGGGATATACTACGAGCAGTACTTC.

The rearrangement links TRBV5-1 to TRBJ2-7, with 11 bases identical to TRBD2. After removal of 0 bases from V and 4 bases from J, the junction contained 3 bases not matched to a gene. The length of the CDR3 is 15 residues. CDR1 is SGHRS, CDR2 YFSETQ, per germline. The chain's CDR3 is CASSLDGTSGYEQYF. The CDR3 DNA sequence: TGCGCCAGCAGCTTGGATGGGACTAGCGGTTACGAGCAGTACTTC.

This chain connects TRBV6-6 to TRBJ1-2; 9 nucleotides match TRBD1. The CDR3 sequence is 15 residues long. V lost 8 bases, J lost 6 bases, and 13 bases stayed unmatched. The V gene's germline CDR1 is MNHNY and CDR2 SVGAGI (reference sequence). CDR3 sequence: CASDSPGQGRDGYTF. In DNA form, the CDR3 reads TGTGCCAGCGATTCGCCGGGACAGGGAAGAGATGGCTACACCTTC.

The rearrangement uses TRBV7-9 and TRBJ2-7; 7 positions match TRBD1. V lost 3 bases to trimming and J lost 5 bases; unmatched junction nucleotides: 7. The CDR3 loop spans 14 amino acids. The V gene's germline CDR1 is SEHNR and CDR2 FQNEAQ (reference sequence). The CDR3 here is CASSFGQVVNEQYF. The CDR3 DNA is TGTGCCAGCAGCTTTGGACAGGTAGTCAACGAGCAGTACTTC.

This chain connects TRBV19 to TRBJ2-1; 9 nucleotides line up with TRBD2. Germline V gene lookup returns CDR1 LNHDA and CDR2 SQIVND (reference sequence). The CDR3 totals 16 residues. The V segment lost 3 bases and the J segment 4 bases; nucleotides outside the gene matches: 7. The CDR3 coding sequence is TGTGCCAGTAGTATTCTATCCAGCGGGAGGTACAATGAGCAGTTCTTC. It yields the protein CASSILSSGRYNEQFF. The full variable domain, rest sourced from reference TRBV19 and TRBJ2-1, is DGGITQSPKYLFRKEGQNVTLSCEQNLNHDAMYWYRQDPGQGLRLIYYSQIVNDFQKGDIAEGYSVSREKKESFPLTVTSAQKNPTAFYLCASSILSSGRYNEQFFGPGTRLTVL.